The following is a TCR beta chain sequence with its context. Its cognate antigen is unknown. This sample was taken from a study of T-cell memory formation after mild COVID-19. Study-level points and caveats: The finding that pre-infection memory included some responding clones suggested that cross-reactive memory joined. Clones that shrank (day 15 to 85) were balanced CD4/CD8, whereas later expanders leaned CD4+.

Constant-segment primers and 5'RACE yielded cDNA libraries for TCR alpha and TCR beta, each carrying sample barcodes and UMIs. MiXCR was run by TCRdb on the 5' RACE reads, yielding one entry per CDR3 protein. The sample holds around 320,000 distinct CDR3 sequences, less than 20% seen once. The TCR comes from a man between 18 and 35 years old who had mild COVID-19 (a few samples of this study predate the infection). Cell type and time point are not known. The sample taken for sequencing was PBMCs or a T cell subset sorted from them (not recorded which).

The DNA of the CDR3 is TGTGCCAGCAGTTGGGGCAAGATAGATCAGCCCCAGCATTTT. It codes for CASSWGKIDQPQHF. The chain recombines TRBV12-3 or TRBV12-4 with TRBJ1-5; maybe TRBD1 (5 bases). Deletions cut 4 bases from V and 5 bases from J, with 12 bases between. This CDR3 spans 14 amino acids.